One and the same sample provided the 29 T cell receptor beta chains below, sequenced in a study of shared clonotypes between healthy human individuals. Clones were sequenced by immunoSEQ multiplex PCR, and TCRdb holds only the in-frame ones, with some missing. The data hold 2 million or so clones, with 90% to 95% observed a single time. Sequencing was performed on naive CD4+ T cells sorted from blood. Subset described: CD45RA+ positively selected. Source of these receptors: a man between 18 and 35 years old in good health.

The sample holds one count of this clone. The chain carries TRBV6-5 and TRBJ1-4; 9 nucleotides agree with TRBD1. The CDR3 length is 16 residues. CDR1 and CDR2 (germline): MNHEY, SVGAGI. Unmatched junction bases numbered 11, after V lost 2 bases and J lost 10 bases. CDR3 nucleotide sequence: TGTGCCAGCAGTTACACAAAAACAGGGGGCGCGGGAAAACTGTTTTTT. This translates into CASSYTKTGGAGKLFF.

The DNA for the CDR3 is TGCAGCTCATCACGGGGAAATGAGCAGTTCTTC. Residues: CSSSRGNEQFF. The genes are TRBV29-1 and TRBJ2-1; TRBD2 might be the D (5 bases). Germline CDR1 SQVTM, CDR2 ANQGSEA. The V and J ends lost 8 bases and 7 bases respectively, with 12 bases between them. The CDR3 is made up of 11 amino acids.

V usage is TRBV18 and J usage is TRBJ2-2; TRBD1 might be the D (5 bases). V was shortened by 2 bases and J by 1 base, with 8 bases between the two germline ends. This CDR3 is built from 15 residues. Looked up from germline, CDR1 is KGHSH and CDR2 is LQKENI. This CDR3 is CASSPDQGNTGELFF. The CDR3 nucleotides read TGTGCCAGCTCACCAGACCAGGGGAACACCGGGGAGCTGTTTTTT.

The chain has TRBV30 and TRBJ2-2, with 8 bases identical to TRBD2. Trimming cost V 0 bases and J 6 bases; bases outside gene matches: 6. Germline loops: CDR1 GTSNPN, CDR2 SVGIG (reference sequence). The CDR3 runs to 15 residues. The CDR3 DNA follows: TGTGCCTGGAGTGTACGCGGGAGGATTGCCGGGGAGCTGTTTTTT. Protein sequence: CAWSVRGRIAGELFF.

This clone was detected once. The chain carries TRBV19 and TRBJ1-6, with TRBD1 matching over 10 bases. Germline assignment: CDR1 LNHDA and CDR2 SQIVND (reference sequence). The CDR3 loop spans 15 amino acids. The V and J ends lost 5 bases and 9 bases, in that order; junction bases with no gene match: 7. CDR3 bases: TGTGCCAGTAGTTTGCGGACAGGGGGGAGTTCACCCCTCCACTTT. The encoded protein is CASSLRTGGSSPLHF.

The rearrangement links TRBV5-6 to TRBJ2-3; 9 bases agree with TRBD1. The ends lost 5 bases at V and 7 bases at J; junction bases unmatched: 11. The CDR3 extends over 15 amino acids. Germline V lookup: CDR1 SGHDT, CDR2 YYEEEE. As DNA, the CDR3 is TGTGCCAGCAGGACCGGGACAGGGTCCACGCATACGCAGTATTTT. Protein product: CASRTGTGSTHTQYF. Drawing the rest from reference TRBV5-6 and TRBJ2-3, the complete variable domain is DAGVTQSPTHLIKTRGQQVTLRCSPKSGHDTVSWYQQALGQGPQFIFQYYEEEERQRGNFPDRFSGHQFPNYSSELNVNALLLGDSALYLCASRTGTGSTHTQYFGPGTRLTVL.

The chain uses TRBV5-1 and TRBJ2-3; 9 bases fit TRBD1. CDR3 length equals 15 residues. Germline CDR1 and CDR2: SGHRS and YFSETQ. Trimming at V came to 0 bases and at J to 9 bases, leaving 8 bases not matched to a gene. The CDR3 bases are TGCGCCAGCAGCTTGGAGGGACAGGGCGAGTCGACGCAGTATTTT. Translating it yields CASSLEGQGESTQYF.

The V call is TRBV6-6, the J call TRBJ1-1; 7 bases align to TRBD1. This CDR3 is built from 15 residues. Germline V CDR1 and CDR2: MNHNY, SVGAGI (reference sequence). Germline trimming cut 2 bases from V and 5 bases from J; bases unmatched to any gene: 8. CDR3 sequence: CASSYVRGQGTEAFF. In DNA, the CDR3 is TGTGCCAGCAGTTACGTTAGGGGGCAGGGGACTGAAGCTTTCTTT.

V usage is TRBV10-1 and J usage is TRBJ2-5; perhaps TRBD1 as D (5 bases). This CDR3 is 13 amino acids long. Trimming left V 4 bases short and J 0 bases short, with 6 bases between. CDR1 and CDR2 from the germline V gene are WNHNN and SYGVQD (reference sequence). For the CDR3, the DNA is TGCGCCAGCAGTGGACAGTACCAAGAGACCCAGTACTTC. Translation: CASSGQYQETQYF.

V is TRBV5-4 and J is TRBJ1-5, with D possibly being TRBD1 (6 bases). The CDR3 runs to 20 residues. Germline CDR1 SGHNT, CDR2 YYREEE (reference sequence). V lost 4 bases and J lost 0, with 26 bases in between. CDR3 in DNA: TGTGCCAGCAGCCCCGAGAGTCAGGGGTCCAACACCTTTAGCAATCAGCCCCAGCATTTT. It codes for CASSPESQGSNTFSNQPQHF.

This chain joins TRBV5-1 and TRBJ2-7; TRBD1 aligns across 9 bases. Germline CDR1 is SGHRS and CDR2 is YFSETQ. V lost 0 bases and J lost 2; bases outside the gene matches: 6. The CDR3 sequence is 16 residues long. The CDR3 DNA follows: TGCGCCAGCAGCTTGGGGGACCGGGACAGGGCCTACGAGCAGTACTTC. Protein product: CASSLGDRDRAYEQYF.

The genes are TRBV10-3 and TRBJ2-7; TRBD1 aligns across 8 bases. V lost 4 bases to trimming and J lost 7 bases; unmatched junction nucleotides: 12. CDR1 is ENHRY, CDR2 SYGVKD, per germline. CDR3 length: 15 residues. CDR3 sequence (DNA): TGTGCCATCAGTGCCGGGACAGGCGGCCCGTCAGAGCAGTACTTC. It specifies CAISAGTGGPSEQYF.

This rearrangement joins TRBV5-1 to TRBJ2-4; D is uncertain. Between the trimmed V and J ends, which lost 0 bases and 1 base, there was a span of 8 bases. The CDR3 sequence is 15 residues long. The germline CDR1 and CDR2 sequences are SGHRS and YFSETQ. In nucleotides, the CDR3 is TGCGCCAGCAGCTTGGAACCTGGCGCCAAAAACATTCAGTACTTC. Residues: CASSLEPGAKNIQYF.

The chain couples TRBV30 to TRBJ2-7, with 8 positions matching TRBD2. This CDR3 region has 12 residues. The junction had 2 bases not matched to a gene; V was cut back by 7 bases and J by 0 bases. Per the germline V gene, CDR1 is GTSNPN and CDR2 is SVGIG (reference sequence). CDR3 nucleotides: TGTGCCTACGGGACTAGCTCCTACGAGCAGTACTTC. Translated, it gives CAYGTSSYEQYF.

The CDR3: CASSLDSREYEQYF. In DNA, the CDR3 is TGTGCCAGCAGCTTAGACAGCAGGGAGTACGAGCAGTACTTC. The chain couples TRBV7-2 to TRBJ2-7; D assignment may be TRBD1 or TRBD2 (5 bases each). The CDR3 spans 14 residues. The V end was cut by 1 base, the J end by 4 bases, with 11 bases between. From germline, CDR1 is SGHTA and CDR2 FQGNSA.

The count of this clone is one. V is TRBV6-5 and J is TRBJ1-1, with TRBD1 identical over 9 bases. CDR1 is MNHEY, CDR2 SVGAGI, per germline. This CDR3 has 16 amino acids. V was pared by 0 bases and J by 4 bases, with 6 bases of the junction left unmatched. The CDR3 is CASSYSGQGRGTEAFF. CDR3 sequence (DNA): TGTGCCAGCAGTTACTCGGGACAGGGTCGGGGCACTGAAGCTTTCTTT.

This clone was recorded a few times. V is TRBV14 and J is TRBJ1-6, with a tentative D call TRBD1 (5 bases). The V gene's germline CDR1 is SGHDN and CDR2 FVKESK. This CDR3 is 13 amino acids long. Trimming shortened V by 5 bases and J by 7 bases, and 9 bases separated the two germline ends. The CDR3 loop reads CASSVGVNSPLHF. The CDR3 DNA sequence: TGTGCCAGCAGCGTAGGGGTCAATTCACCCCTCCACTTT.

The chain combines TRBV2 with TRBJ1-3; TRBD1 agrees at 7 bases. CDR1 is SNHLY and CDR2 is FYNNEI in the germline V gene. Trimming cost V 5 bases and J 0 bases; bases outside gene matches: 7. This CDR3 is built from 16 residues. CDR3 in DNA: TGTGCCAGCAGTTTACAGGGGACGAGCTCTGGAAACACCATATATTTT. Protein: CASSLQGTSSGNTIYF.

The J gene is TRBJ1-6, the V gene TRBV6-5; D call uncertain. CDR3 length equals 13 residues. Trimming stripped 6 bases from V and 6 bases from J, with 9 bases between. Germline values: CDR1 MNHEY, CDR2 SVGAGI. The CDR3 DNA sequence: TGTGCCAGCAGCACCAGGAGTAATTCACCCCTCCACTTT. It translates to CASSTRSNSPLHF.

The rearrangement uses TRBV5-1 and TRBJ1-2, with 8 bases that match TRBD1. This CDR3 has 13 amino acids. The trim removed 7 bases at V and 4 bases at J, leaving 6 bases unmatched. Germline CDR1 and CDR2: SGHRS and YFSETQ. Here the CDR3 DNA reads TGCGCCAGCGGCGGACAGGGAGTCTATGGCTACACCTTC. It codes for CASGGQGVYGYTF.

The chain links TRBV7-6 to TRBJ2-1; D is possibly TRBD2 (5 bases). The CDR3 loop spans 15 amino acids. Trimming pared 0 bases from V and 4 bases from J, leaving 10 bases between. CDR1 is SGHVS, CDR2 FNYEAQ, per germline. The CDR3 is CASSLAPGGYNEQFF. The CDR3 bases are TGTGCCAGCAGCTTAGCCCCGGGCGGGTACAATGAGCAGTTCTTC.

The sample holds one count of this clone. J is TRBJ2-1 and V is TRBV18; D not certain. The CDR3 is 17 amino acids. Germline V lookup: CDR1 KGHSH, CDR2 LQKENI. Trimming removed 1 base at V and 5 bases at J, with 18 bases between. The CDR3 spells CASSPLVPGKKNNEQFF. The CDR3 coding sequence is TGTGCCAGCTCACCACTTGTCCCAGGCAAAAAGAACAATGAGCAGTTCTTC.

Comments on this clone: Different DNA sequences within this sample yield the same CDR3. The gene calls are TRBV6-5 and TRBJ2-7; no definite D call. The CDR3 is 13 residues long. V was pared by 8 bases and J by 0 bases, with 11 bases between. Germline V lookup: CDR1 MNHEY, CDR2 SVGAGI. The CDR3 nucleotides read TGTGCCAGCTTTCGGGCTGGCTCCTACGAGCAGTACTTC. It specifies CASFRAGSYEQYF.

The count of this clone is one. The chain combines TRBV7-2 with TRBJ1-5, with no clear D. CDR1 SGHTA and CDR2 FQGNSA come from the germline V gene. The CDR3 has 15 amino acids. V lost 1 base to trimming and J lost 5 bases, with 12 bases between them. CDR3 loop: CASSLGIDRDQPQHF. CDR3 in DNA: TGTGCCAGCAGCTTAGGGATCGACCGAGATCAGCCCCAGCATTTT.

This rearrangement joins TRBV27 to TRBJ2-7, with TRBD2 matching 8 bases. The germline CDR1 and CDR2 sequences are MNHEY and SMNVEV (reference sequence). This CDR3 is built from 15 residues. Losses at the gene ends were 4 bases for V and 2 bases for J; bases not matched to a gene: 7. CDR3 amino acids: CASSSRTSSTYEQYF. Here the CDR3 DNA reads TGTGCCAGCAGTTCCAGGACTAGCAGCACCTACGAGCAGTACTTC.

In nucleotides, the CDR3 is TGTGCCAGCAGTCGACAGGGCGCCGAGGGTTCACCCCTCCACTTT. Translating it yields CASSRQGAEGSPLHF. The gene calls are TRBV27 and TRBJ1-6, with TRBD1 matching over 7 bases. The CDR3 covers 15 residues. The V gene end was trimmed by 5 bases and the J gene end by 9 bases; junction bases not matched to a gene: 10. Germline loops: CDR1 MNHEY, CDR2 SMNVEV (reference sequence).

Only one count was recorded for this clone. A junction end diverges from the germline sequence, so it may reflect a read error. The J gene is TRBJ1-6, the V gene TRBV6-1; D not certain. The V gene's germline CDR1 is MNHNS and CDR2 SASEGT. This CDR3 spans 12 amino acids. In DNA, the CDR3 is TGTGCCAGCATTGAAGGAAATTCACCCCTCCACTTT. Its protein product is CASIEGNSPLHF.

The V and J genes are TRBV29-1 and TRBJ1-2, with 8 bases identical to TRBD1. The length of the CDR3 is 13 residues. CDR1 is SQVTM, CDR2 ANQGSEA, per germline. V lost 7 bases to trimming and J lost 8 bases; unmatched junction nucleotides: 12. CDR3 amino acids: CSAPRGRGWGYTF. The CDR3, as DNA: TGCAGCGCTCCCAGGGGGCGCGGGTGGGGCTACACCTTC.

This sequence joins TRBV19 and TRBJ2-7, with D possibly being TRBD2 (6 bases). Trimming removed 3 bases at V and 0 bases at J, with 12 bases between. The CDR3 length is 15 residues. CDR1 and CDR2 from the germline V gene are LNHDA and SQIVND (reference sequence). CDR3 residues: CASSITSLFSYEQYF. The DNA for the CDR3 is TGTGCCAGTAGTATCACTAGCCTCTTCTCCTACGAGCAGTACTTC.